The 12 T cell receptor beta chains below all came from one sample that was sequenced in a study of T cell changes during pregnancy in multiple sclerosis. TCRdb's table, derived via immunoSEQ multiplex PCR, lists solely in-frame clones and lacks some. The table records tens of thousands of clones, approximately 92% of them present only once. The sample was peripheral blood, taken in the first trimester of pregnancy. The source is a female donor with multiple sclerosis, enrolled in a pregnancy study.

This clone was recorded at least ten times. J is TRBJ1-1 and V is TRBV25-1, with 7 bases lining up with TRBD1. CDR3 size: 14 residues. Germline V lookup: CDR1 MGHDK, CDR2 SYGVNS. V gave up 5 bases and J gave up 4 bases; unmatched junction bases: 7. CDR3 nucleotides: TGTGCCAGCAGTCCTACAGGGGACGCCACTGAAGCTTTCTTT. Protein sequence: CASSPTGDATEAFF.

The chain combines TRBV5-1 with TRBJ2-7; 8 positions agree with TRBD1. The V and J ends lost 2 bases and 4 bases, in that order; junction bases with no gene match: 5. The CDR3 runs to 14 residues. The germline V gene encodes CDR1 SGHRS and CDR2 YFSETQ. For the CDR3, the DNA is TGCGCCAGCAGCTTCAGGGGGCCCAGGTACGAGCAGTACTTC. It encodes CASSFRGPRYEQYF.

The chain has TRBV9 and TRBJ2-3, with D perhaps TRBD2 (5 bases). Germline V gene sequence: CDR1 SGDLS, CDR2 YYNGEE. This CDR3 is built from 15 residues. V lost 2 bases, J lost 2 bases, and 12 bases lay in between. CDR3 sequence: CASSVYGLDTDTQYF. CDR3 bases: TGTGCCAGCAGCGTCTATGGACTTGACACAGATACGCAGTATTTT.

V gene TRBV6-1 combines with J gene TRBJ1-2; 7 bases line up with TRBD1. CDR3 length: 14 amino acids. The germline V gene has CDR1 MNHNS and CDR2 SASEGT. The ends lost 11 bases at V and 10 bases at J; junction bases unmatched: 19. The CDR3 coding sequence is TGTGCCGTCCTGAGCGACAGGGAAGGAGTGAACTACACCTTC. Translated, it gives CAVLSDREGVNYTF.

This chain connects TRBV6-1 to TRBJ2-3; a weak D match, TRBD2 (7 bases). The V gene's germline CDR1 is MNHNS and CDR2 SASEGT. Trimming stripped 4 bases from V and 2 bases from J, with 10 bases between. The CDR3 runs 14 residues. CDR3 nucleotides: TGTGCCAGCAGTGCTGCGGGGGCCACAGATACGCAGTATTTT. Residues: CASSAAGATDTQYF.

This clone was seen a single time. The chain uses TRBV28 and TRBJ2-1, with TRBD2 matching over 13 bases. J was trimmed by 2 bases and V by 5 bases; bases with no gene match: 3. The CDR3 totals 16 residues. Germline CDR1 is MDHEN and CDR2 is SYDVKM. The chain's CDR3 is CASSPTSGGAYNEQFF. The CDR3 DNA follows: TGTGCCAGCAGTCCTACTAGCGGGGGGGCCTACAATGAGCAGTTCTTC. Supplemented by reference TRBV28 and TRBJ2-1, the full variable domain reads DVKVTQSSRYLVKRTGEKVFLECVQDMDHENMFWYRQDPGLGLRLIYFSYDVKMKEKGDIPEGYSVSREKKERFSLILESASTNQTSMYLCASSPTSGGAYNEQFFGPGTRLTVL.

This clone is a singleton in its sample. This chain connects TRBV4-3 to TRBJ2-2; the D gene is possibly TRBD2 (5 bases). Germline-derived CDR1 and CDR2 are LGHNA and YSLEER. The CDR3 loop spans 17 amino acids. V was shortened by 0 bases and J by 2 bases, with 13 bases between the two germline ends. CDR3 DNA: TGCGCCAGCAGCCAAGACCCCGCGGGCTCAAACACCGGGGAGCTGTTTTTT. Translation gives CASSQDPAGSNTGELFF.

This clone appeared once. In DNA form, the CDR3 reads TGTGCCAGCAGTTACGGTACAGGAAATTCACCCCTCCACTTT. It is translated as CASSYGTGNSPLHF. The rearrangement joins TRBV6-5 to TRBJ1-6, with a tentative D call TRBD1 (5 bases). This CDR3 comprises 14 residues. Looked up from germline, CDR1 is MNHEY and CDR2 is SVGAGI. Trimming took 2 bases from V and 7 from J, leaving 9 bases between them.

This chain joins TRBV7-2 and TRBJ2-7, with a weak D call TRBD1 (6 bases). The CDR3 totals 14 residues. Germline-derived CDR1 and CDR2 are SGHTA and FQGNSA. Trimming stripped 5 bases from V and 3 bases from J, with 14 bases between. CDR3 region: CASSAYRDDYEQYF. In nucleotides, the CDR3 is TGTGCCAGCAGCGCTTACAGGGACGACTACGAGCAGTACTTC.

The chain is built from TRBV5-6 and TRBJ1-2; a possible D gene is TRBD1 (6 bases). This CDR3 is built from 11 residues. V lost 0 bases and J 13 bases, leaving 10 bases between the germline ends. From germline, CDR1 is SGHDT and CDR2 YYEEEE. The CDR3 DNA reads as TGTGCCAGCAGCTTGGTTGGGGGCAGCACCTTC. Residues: CASSLVGGSTF.

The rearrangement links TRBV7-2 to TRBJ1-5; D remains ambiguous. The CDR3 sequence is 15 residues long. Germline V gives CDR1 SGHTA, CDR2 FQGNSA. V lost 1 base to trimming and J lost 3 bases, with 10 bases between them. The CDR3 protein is CASSLGSLNNQPQHF. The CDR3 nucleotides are TGTGCCAGCAGCTTAGGGTCACTCAACAATCAGCCCCAGCATTTT.

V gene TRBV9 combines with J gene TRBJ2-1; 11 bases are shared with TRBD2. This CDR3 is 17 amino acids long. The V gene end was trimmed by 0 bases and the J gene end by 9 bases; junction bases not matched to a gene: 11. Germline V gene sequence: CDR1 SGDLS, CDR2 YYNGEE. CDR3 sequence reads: CASSVVTSGGLVTEQFF. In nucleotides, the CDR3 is TGTGCCAGCAGCGTAGTAACTAGCGGGGGCCTCGTTACTGAGCAGTTCTTC.